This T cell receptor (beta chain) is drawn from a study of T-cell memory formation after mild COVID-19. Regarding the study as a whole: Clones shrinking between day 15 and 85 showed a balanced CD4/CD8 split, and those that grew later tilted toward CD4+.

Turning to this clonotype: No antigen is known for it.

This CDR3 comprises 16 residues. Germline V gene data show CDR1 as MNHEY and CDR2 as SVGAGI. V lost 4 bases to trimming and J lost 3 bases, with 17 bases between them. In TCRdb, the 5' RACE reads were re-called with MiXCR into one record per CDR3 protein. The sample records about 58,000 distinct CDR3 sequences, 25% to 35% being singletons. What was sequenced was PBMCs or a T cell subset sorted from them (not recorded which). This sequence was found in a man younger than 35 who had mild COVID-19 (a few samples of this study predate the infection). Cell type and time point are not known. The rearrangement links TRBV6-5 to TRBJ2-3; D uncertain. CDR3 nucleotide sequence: TGTGCCAGCAGTTTACTTGGAGTAGTTGGTACAGATACGCAGTATTTT. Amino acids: CASSLLGVVGTDTQYF.